The clone carrying this T cell receptor (beta chain) was counted many times. Its specificity is not known. Using unique molecular identifiers, the investigators prepared the TCRbeta library. Via MiXCR, TCRdb re-called the PCR reads, giving one row per CDR3 protein. The repertoire holds 240,000 or so distinct CDR3 sequences, with approximately 8.9% as singletons. The data originate from a study of T-cell reconstitution after alpha-beta-depleted transplantation in children. Study-wide results and limits: About two months after transplant, alpha-beta T cells reportedly came from several hundred expanded graft clones. From surviving recipient T cells and thymic progenitors came the high day-60 TCRbeta diversity observed in some patients.

CDR3 length: 16 amino acids. Germline loops: CDR1 SGHRS, CDR2 YFSETQ. Trimming pared 0 bases from V and 3 bases from J, leaving 10 bases between. The input for sequencing was PBMCs, mostly from graft donor cells, taken 180 days after TCRalphabeta/CD19-depleted stem cell transplant. This TCR was sampled from a male patient between 5 and 17 years old who had a stem cell transplant for acute lymphoblastic leukemia, so the T cells may come from the graft donor. J is TRBJ1-6 and V is TRBV5-1; possible D gene TRBD1, 6 bases. CDR3 in DNA: TGCGCCAGCAGCTTGGGGACAGCAATCTATAATTCACCCCTCCACTTT. This sequence encodes CASSLGTAIYNSPLHF.